A single sample gave rise to the 13 T cell receptor beta chains below, sequenced in a study of cytomegalovirus exposure and HLA in healthy donors. The PCR ran on 60 Vbeta and 13 Jbeta primers. The repertoire was sequenced with immunoSEQ multiplex PCR; TCRdb's copy has only in-frame clones and lacks some. The table has around 190,000 clones, 79% seen once. The sample was PBMCs. Source of these receptors: a middle-aged woman in good health and CMV-seronegative.

V is TRBV21-1 and J is TRBJ1-4. TRBV21-1 is a pseudogene. The CDR3 loop spans 14 amino acids. The CDR3 is CASSSGRRVKKLFF. CDR3 DNA sequence: TGTGCCAGCAGCAGCGGAAGGAGGGTAAAAAAACTGTTTTTT.

This chain joins TRBV10-3 and TRBJ2-7; no clear D. CDR1 ENHRY and CDR2 SYGVKD come from the germline V gene. The CDR3 spans 12 residues. Trimming pared 6 bases from V and 1 base from J, leaving 7 bases between. The CDR3 coding sequence is TGTGCCATCAGCCCCTCGTCCTACGAGCAGTACTTC. It encodes CAISPSSYEQYF.

V gene TRBV7-2 combines with J gene TRBJ1-1, with 8 bases identical to TRBD1. Germline V gives CDR1 SGHTA, CDR2 FQGNSA. The CDR3 has 16 amino acids. Trimming at V came to 5 bases and at J to 3 bases, leaving 11 bases not matched to a gene. In nucleotides, the CDR3 is TGTGCCAGCAGCGGACAGGGACCCCCCCGTGACACTGAAGCTTTCTTT. Translation: CASSGQGPPRDTEAFF.

The chain recombines TRBV30 with TRBJ1-2; 9 bases are shared with TRBD1. The junction had 8 bases not matched to a gene; V was cut back by 4 bases and J by 11 bases. The CDR3 totals 12 residues. The germline V gene encodes CDR1 GTSNPN and CDR2 SVGIG (reference sequence). In DNA, the CDR3 is TGTGCCTGGAATAACAGGGGGCAGGGTTACACCTTC. As protein: CAWNNRGQGYTF. Together with reference TRBV30 and TRBJ1-2, the CDR3 gives the full variable domain: SQTIHQWPATLVQPVGSPLSLECTVEGTSNPNLYWYRQAAGRGLQLLFYSVGIGQISSEVPQNLSASRPQDRQFILSSKKLLLSDSGFYLCAWNNRGQGYTFGSGTRLTVV.

The J gene is TRBJ1-2, the V gene TRBV27; 9 positions match TRBD1. The CDR3 consists of 13 residues. The V segment lost 5 bases and the J segment 4 bases; nucleotides outside the gene matches: 2. Germline V gene sequence: CDR1 MNHEY, CDR2 SMNVEV (reference sequence). CDR3 nucleotides: TGTGCCAGCAGTGTGACAGGGGGCTATGGCTACACCTTC. It specifies CASSVTGGYGYTF.

The chain recombines TRBV7-8 with TRBJ2-7, with D perhaps TRBD2 (6 bases). Germline V gene sequence: CDR1 SGHVS, CDR2 FQNEAQ. V was trimmed by 5 bases and J by 2 bases, leaving 16 bases between them. This CDR3 contains 15 residues. CDR3 sequence: CASSRSRAGPYEQYF. The CDR3 region has the DNA TGTGCCAGCAGCCGCTCCCGGGCGGGACCCTACGAGCAGTACTTC.

The chain is built from TRBV2 and TRBJ1-1, with D unresolved. CDR3 length: 15 amino acids. The germline V and J ends were trimmed by 4 bases and 11 bases, with 23 bases remaining between them. Germline V gives CDR1 SNHLY, CDR2 FYNNEI. The CDR3 spells CASSGVPPSISRAFF. For the CDR3, the DNA is TGTGCCAGCAGTGGGGTGCCCCCATCGATATCGAGGGCTTTCTTT.

The chain uses TRBV27 and TRBJ2-1; D not resolved. The CDR3 is 11 amino acids. Germline V gene lookup returns CDR1 MNHEY and CDR2 SMNVEV (reference sequence). Deletions cut 6 bases from V and 4 bases from J, with 4 bases between. The CDR3 protein is CASSQYNEQFF. CDR3 in DNA: TGTGCCAGCAGCCAGTACAATGAGCAGTTCTTC.

The chain couples TRBV19 to TRBJ2-1; tentative D call: TRBD2 (5 bases). CDR3 size: 11 residues. Trimming cost V 4 bases and J 12 bases, with 10 bases left between them. Germline CDR1 is LNHDA and CDR2 is SQIVND (reference sequence). CDR3 DNA sequence: TGTGCCAGTAGTAAGGGTGGAGGGCAGTTCTTC. As protein: CASSKGGGQFF.

This sequence joins TRBV9 and TRBJ1-3; no definite D call. Germline-derived CDR1 and CDR2 are SGDLS and YYNGEE. The V end lost 3 bases, the J end lost 0 bases, and 7 bases lay between the germline ends. The CDR3 loop spans 14 amino acids. The CDR3 DNA reads as TGTGCCAGCAGCGCACGGGGCTCTGGAAACACCATATATTTT. The encoded protein is CASSARGSGNTIYF. Variable domain in full (rest from reference TRBV9 and TRBJ1-3): DSGVTQTPKHLITATGQRVTLRCSPRSGDLSVYWYQQSLDQGLQFLIQYYNGEERAKGNILERFSAQQFPDLHSELNLSSLELGDSALYFCASSARGSGNTIYFGEGSWLTVV.

This clone was found a few times. The J gene is TRBJ1-1, the V gene TRBV6-6, with D unclear. There are 12 residues in the CDR3. Germline values: CDR1 MNHNY, CDR2 SVGAGI (reference sequence). Between the trimmed V and J ends, which lost 10 bases and 1 base, there was a span of 10 bases. The CDR3 loop reads CATYRENTEAFF. The CDR3 nucleotides read TGTGCCACCTACCGGGAGAACACTGAAGCTTTCTTT.

The count of this clone is one. The chain links TRBV27 to TRBJ1-3, with D hard to call. V shed 7 bases and J shed 4 bases, with 11 bases lying between them. This CDR3 is built from 13 residues. The germline gives CDR1 MNHEY, CDR2 SMNVEV (reference sequence). The CDR3 region has the DNA TGTGCCAGCAAGGGTAGCGCGGGAAACACCATATATTTT. This codes for CASKGSAGNTIYF.

The rearrangement links TRBV30 to TRBJ2-4; 13 bases fit TRBD2. Germline CDR1 GTSNPN, CDR2 SVGIG (reference sequence). The CDR3 sequence is 17 residues long. V lost 2 bases, J lost 6 bases, and 10 bases stayed unmatched. The CDR3 coding sequence is TGTGCCTGGAGTTCGACTAGCGGGGGGAATCCAATAAACATTCAGTACTTC. Its protein is CAWSSTSGGNPINIQYF.